The 29 T cell receptor beta chains presented below share a single source sample, sequenced in a study of cytomegalovirus exposure and HLA in healthy donors. The primer mix had 60 Vbeta and 13 Jbeta primers. Assay used: immunoSEQ multiplex PCR; TCRdb lists only in-frame clones, some missing. The table lists some 34,000 clones, about 70% of them singletons, with around 9.1% in the top ten. Input material: PBMCs. Source of these receptors: a middle-aged man in good health and CMV-seropositive.

This chain connects TRBV13 to TRBJ1-1, with a possible D match to TRBD1 (6 bases). Germline values: CDR1 PRHDT, CDR2 FYEKMQ (reference sequence). V was shortened by 6 bases and J by 0 bases, with 11 bases between the two germline ends. This CDR3 comprises 14 residues. CDR3 sequence: CASRIGGMNTEAFF. The CDR3 DNA is TGTGCCAGCAGGATAGGGGGTATGAACACTGAAGCTTTCTTT.

In its sample, this clone was seen a few times. The genes are TRBV19 and TRBJ1-6, with D maybe TRBD1 (5 bases). Germline V CDR1 and CDR2: LNHDA, SQIVND (reference sequence). V lost 4 bases and J 6 bases, leaving 19 bases between the germline ends. CDR3 length equals 17 residues. DNA for the CDR3: TGTGCCAGTAGTACGAGGAGAGCGGGACTCGGTAATTCACCCCTCCACTTT. Its translation is CASSTRRAGLGNSPLHF.

The chain has TRBV10-3 and TRBJ2-1; 15 bases match TRBD2. In germline, CDR1 is ENHRY, CDR2 SYGVKD. The junction had 6 bases not matched to a gene; V was cut back by 5 bases and J by 7 bases. The CDR3 has 16 amino acids. CDR3 sequence: CAISPGLAGGGNEQFF. CDR3 sequence (DNA): TGTGCCATCAGTCCGGGACTAGCGGGGGGCGGGAATGAGCAGTTCTTC.

The rearrangement links TRBV7-9 to TRBJ2-1; TRBD1 matches 10 bases. The CDR3 consists of 16 residues. Germline V gives CDR1 SEHNR, CDR2 FQNEAQ (reference sequence). With 5 bases clipped from V and 9 bases from J, the junction kept 13 bases outside the gene matches. CDR3 loop: CASSPPGTGVWIEQFF. The CDR3 nucleotides are TGTGCCAGCAGCCCCCCAGGGACAGGGGTGTGGATTGAGCAGTTCTTC. The full variable domain, in which reference TRBV7-9 and TRBJ2-1 provide the parts outside the CDR3, is DTGVSQNPRHKITKRGQNVTFRCDPISEHNRLYWYRQTLGQGPEFLTYFQNEAQLEKSRLLSDRFSAERPKGSFSTLEIQRTEQGDSAMYLCASSPPGTGVWIEQFFGPGTRLTVL.

The chain joins TRBV7-2 to TRBJ2-7; D is unclear. This CDR3 spans 15 amino acids. Trimming removed 3 bases from V and 2 bases from J, with 14 bases in between. The germline CDR1 and CDR2 sequences are SGHTA and FQGNSA. The CDR3 coding sequence is TGTGCCAGCAGCTTTTCTCAAACTGTAGCCTACGAGCAGTACTTC. Its protein is CASSFSQTVAYEQYF. Drawing the rest from reference TRBV7-2 and TRBJ2-7, the complete variable domain is GAGVSQSPSNKVTEKGKDVELRCDPISGHTALYWYRQSLGQGLEFLIYFQGNSAPDKSGLPSDRFSAERTGGSVSTLTIQRTQQEDSAVYLCASSFSQTVAYEQYFGPGTRLTVT.

This chain uses TRBV7-8 with TRBJ2-7; TRBD2 might be the D (6 bases). CDR1 is SGHVS, CDR2 FQNEAQ, per germline. The CDR3 runs to 14 residues. Between the trimmed V and J ends, which lost 5 bases and 3 bases, there was a span of 14 bases. The CDR3, as DNA: TGTGCCAGCAGCACCCTGGGACTTTTCTACGAGCAGTACTTC. It translates to CASSTLGLFYEQYF.

The chain links TRBV7-8 to TRBJ1-1, with TRBD1 matching 9 bases. The CDR3 totals 15 residues. Trimming cost V 5 bases and J 4 bases; bases outside gene matches: 8. The V gene's germline CDR1 is SGHVS and CDR2 FQNEAQ. In DNA form, the CDR3 reads TGTGCCAGCAGCCAAAGAGGGACAGGGACCACTGAAGCTTTCTTT. Its translation: CASSQRGTGTTEAFF. Looking up the rest from reference TRBV7-8 and TRBJ1-1 gives the full variable domain: GAGVSQSPRYKVAKRGQDVALRCDPISGHVSLFWYQQALGQGPEFLTYFQNEAQLDKSGLPSDRFFAERPEGSVSTLKIQRTQQEDSAVYLCASSQRGTGTTEAFFGQGTRLTVV.

The table lists this clone with a few counts. The chain joins TRBV2 to TRBJ1-5, with 8 bases that match TRBD1. Trimming cost V 6 bases and J 2 bases; bases outside gene matches: 3. Looked up from germline, CDR1 is SNHLY and CDR2 is FYNNEI. This CDR3 is built from 14 residues. DNA for the CDR3: TGTGCCAGCAGGGACAGGGTGCGCAATCAGCCCCAGCATTTT. The encoded protein is CASRDRVRNQPQHF.

This chain uses TRBV10-3 with TRBJ1-4; D is unclear. Germline CDR1 reads ENHRY; CDR2 reads SYGVKD. With 5 bases removed from V and 1 base from J, the gap between germline ends came to 8 bases. CDR3 size: 14 residues. The CDR3 sequence is CAISSPGTNEKLFF. CDR3 nucleotides: TGTGCCATCAGTTCCCCCGGAACTAATGAAAAACTGTTTTTT.

This chain joins TRBV6-5 and TRBJ2-7; 10 bases are a match to TRBD1. V was pared by 3 bases and J by 5 bases, with 4 bases of the junction left unmatched. The CDR3 loop spans 14 amino acids. The germline gives CDR1 MNHEY, CDR2 SVGAGI. Here the CDR3 DNA reads TGTGCCAGCAGTTATGGGACAGGGGTCCACGAGCAGTACTTC. Translated: CASSYGTGVHEQYF.

This clone occurred once. The chain combines TRBV5-1 with TRBJ1-4, with TRBD1 matching 7 bases. The CDR3 contains 15 residues. Trimming took 4 bases from V and 2 from J; bases not matched to a gene: 5. Germline loops: CDR1 SGHRS, CDR2 YFSETQ. The CDR3 DNA reads TGCGCCAGCAGCAGAACAGGGGTTACTAATGAAAAACTGTTTTTT. Its translation is CASSRTGVTNEKLFF.

This clone was found a few times. CDR3 coding DNA: TGTGCCAGCAGCCATGCCTGGACAGGGAGTTTTTCACCCCTCCACTTT. Translated, it gives CASSHAWTGSFSPLHF. V usage is TRBV2 and J usage is TRBJ1-6, with 8 bases fitting TRBD1. Germline V gene data show CDR1 as SNHLY and CDR2 as FYNNEI. The V and J ends lost 6 bases and 9 bases, in that order; junction bases with no gene match: 13. CDR3 size: 16 residues.

A few counts support this clone. The gene calls are TRBV6-1 and TRBJ2-7; 11 bases agree with TRBD2. Germline V gene lookup returns CDR1 MNHNS and CDR2 SASEGT. This CDR3 is 15 amino acids long. Trimming removed 2 bases from V and 4 bases from J; junction bases left unmatched: 4. CDR3 nucleotide sequence: TGTGCCAGCAGTGAACTAGCGGGGGGCCGATACGAGCAGTACTTC. Its translation: CASSELAGGRYEQYF.

The gene calls are TRBV7-2 and TRBJ1-2; the D gene is possibly TRBD1 (6 bases). Germline V gene sequence: CDR1 SGHTA, CDR2 FQGNSA. V dropped 1 base and J dropped 2 bases, with 14 bases sitting between them. This CDR3 spans 16 amino acids. CDR3 residues: CASSLEGGAGNYGYTF. For the CDR3, the DNA is TGTGCCAGCAGCTTAGAGGGGGGGGCGGGCAACTATGGCTACACCTTC.

The chain carries TRBV9 and TRBJ2-5, with TRBD1 identical over 9 bases. The J call is uncertain, as TRBJ2-7 better fits the DNA end. Germline V CDR1 and CDR2: SGDLS, YYNGEE. The CDR3 extends over 14 amino acids. In nucleotides, the CDR3 is TGTGCCAGCAGCGTAGGGGACAGGGTCGGCGAGCAGTACTTC. The encoded protein is CASSVGDRVGEQYF.

The chain has TRBV9 and TRBJ2-2; D is perhaps TRBD1 (5 bases). Germline assignment: CDR1 SGDLS and CDR2 YYNGEE. The CDR3 contains 14 residues. Trimming left V 0 bases short and J 2 bases short, with 5 bases between. CDR3 region: CASSVGGNTGELFF. In DNA form, the CDR3 reads TGTGCCAGCAGCGTAGGGGGCAACACCGGGGAGCTGTTTTTT.

V gene TRBV19 combines with J gene TRBJ1-6; TRBD1 agrees at 7 bases. The CDR3 length is 14 residues. Germline assignment: CDR1 LNHDA and CDR2 SQIVND (reference sequence). Trimming cost V 7 bases and J 7 bases; bases outside gene matches: 7. The CDR3, as DNA: TGTGCCAGTACCCTCACAGGGGTGAATTCACCCCTCCACTTT. Encoded protein: CASTLTGVNSPLHF.

The gene calls are TRBV5-4 and TRBJ2-2; TRBD2 is a possible D gene (6 bases). Trimming cost V 4 bases and J 5 bases, with 15 bases left between them. CDR1 is SGHNT and CDR2 is YYREEE in the germline V gene (reference sequence). This CDR3 region has 15 residues. The DNA of the CDR3 is TGTGCCAGCAGCGACGCCCGGGCGGGGACCGGGGAGCTGTTTTTT. Protein product: CASSDARAGTGELFF.

The V and J genes are TRBV2 and TRBJ2-3; 8 bases map to TRBD1. The CDR3 loop spans 15 amino acids. V trimming: 4 bases; J trimming: 1 base; junction bases outside the gene matches: 4. Per the germline V gene, CDR1 is SNHLY and CDR2 is FYNNEI. CDR3 bases: TGTGCCAGCAGTGTTTTGGACAGGGGCACAGATACGCAGTATTTT. It encodes CASSVLDRGTDTQYF.

V usage is TRBV7-9 and J usage is TRBJ2-3, with TRBD1 as a possible D gene (5 bases). This CDR3 spans 16 amino acids. V lost 2 bases, J lost 4 bases, and 16 bases lay in between. Germline V gives CDR1 SEHNR, CDR2 FQNEAQ (reference sequence). The DNA for the CDR3 is TGTGCCAGCAGCTTACAGGGCACGGTGGGGTCAGATACGCAGTATTTT. Residues: CASSLQGTVGSDTQYF.

This chain links TRBV5-1 with TRBJ1-1; 10 bases line up with TRBD1. CDR3 length equals 14 residues. V dropped 4 bases and J dropped 7; count of bases not matched to a gene: 7. Germline assignment: CDR1 SGHRS and CDR2 YFSETQ. Here the CDR3 reads CASSMTGGTGEAFF. CDR3 coding DNA: TGCGCCAGCAGCATGACAGGGGGCACGGGTGAAGCTTTCTTT. The complete variable domain, with remaining parts taken from reference TRBV5-1 and TRBJ1-1, reads KAGVTQTPRYLIKTRGQQVTLSCSPISGHRSVSWYQQTPGQGLQFLFEYFSETQRNKGNFPGRFSGRQFSNSRSEMNVSTLELGDSALYLCASSMTGGTGEAFFGQGTRLTVV.

The chain carries TRBV28 and TRBJ1-1; 8 bases agree with TRBD1. CDR1 and CDR2 from the germline V gene are MDHEN and SYDVKM. This CDR3 comprises 12 residues. V shed 9 bases, J shed 6 bases, and the junction held 6 bases outside the gene matches. The CDR3 DNA reads TGTGCCAGTTACCAGGGGGCGGCTGAAGCTTTCTTT. As protein: CASYQGAAEAFF.

This clone has just a few counts. J is TRBJ2-7 and V is TRBV6-1; TRBD1 agrees at 7 bases. Trimming at V came to 8 bases and at J to 1 base, leaving 11 bases not matched to a gene. Per germline, CDR1 MNHNS and CDR2 SASEGT. The CDR3 contains 15 residues. CDR3 coding DNA: TGTGCCAGCTCCTCTCAACGGACAGGATCCTACGAGCAGTACTTC. This translates into CASSSQRTGSYEQYF.

The gene calls are TRBV11-3 and TRBJ2-5; no reliable D call. Trimming pared 5 bases from V and 3 bases from J, leaving 10 bases between. Germline CDR1 and CDR2: SGHNT and YENEEA. The CDR3 loop spans 13 amino acids. CDR3 nucleotide sequence: TGTGCCAGCAGCCCTCAGGCTGAAGAGACCCAGTACTTC. Protein product: CASSPQAEETQYF.

About this clone: One end of the junction does not line up with germline, which may come from a read error. The V call is TRBV19, the J call TRBJ1-2, with TRBD1 as a possible D gene (6 bases). Germline V gene data show CDR1 as LNHDA and CDR2 as SQIVND (reference sequence). The CDR3 is 14 residues long. CDR3: CASRLTGGKGGYNF. CDR3 DNA: TGTGCCAGTAGATTGACGGGGGGCAAGGGTGGCTACAACTTC.

The V and J genes are TRBV14 and TRBJ2-1; 8 bases agree with TRBD2. V dropped 5 bases and J dropped 4; count of bases not matched to a gene: 7. Germline values: CDR1 SGHDN, CDR2 FVKESK. The CDR3 loop spans 15 amino acids. The CDR3 nucleotides read TGTGCCAGCAGCTCACTAGCGGAATTTTACAATGAGCAGTTCTTC. Protein product: CASSSLAEFYNEQFF.

This clone was counted only a few times. The genes are TRBV7-8 and TRBJ2-7; 7 positions match TRBD2. Trimming at V came to 4 bases and at J to 6 bases, leaving 9 bases not matched to a gene. This CDR3 is 14 amino acids long. Germline lookup yields CDR1 SGHVS and CDR2 FQNEAQ. The chain's CDR3 is CASSWYGLDIEQYF. As DNA, the CDR3 is TGTGCCAGCAGCTGGTACGGACTAGATATCGAGCAGTACTTC.

This clone has a single count. The chain uses TRBV12-5 and TRBJ2-7; TRBD2 matches at 7 bases. V was clipped by 10 bases and J by 6 bases; unmatched bases: 12. This CDR3 is built from 13 residues. CDR1 is LGHNT, CDR2 FRNRAP, per germline. CDR3 protein: CATQGGNVGEQYF. The CDR3 DNA follows: TGTGCTACCCAGGGAGGGAATGTCGGCGAGCAGTACTTC.

This clone appeared a single time. V and J are TRBV6-6 and TRBJ1-2; possibly TRBD1 for D (5 bases). V was cut by 0 bases and J by 6 bases, with 11 bases left in between. Germline assignment: CDR1 MNHNY and CDR2 SVGAGI (reference sequence). This CDR3 comprises 14 residues. The DNA for the CDR3 is TGTGCCAGCAGTTACTCGAGAGGAGGGGATGGCTACACCTTC. Translation: CASSYSRGGDGYTF.